Included here is one T cell receptor beta chain sequence, with context. Original processing notes: Estimates of nucleated cell counts were drawn from the amplification of reference gene primers. Profiled with immunoSEQ multiplex PCR; TCRdb holds only in-frame clones, not every one. V and J calls and clone size are copied from that table; D and trimming were computed from the DNA. Of some 270,000 clones detected, 75% to 90% appear once; the ten largest clones hold 0.7% to 0.9%. The data originate from a study of blood T cell repertoires in COVID-19. Study information: Samples taken during acute and convalescent COVID-19 were collected in the United States, Italy and Spain. PBMCs, B-cell-depleted T cells, or T cells provided the cDNA or gDNA that made up the material.

Sample: peripheral blood. This clonotype was obtained from a man in his thirties or forties with acute or convalescent COVID-19.

The CDR3 bases are TGTGCCACCAGCCCTAGGGGTGGGGGCACAGATACGCAGTATTTT. Translating gives CATSPRGGGTDTQYF. The chain recombines TRBV24-1 with TRBJ2-3; D possibly corresponds to TRBD1 (5 bases). Germline CDR1 is KGHDR and CDR2 is SFDVKD. CDR3 length: 15 amino acids. Trimming stripped 7 bases from V and 1 base from J, with 14 bases between.